This record concerns one TCR beta chain sequence. The antigen remains unidentified. Indicated time point: late sampling 161 to 241 days after vaccination in a few convalescent patients. As for treatment: approximately nine-day PBMC culture with coronavirus spike peptide pools or control peptides (ViraFEST assay). Between the trimmed V and J ends, which lost 6 bases and 0 bases, there was a span of 12 bases. CDR3 length equals 13 residues. The germline CDR1 and CDR2 sequences are DFQATT and SNEGSKA (reference sequence). This specimen belongs to a study of vaccination and CD4 T cells after COVID-19. The study sequenced cultured CD4+ T cell DNA using the Oncomine TCR Beta short-read assay. TCRdb re-derived calls from the PCR reads in MiXCR, one entry per CDR3 protein. Of 25,000 to 30,000 distinct CDR3 sequences in the sample, roughly 38% were seen once. Overall study results and limits: Early post-infection timepoints were not included, and relatively few convalescent patients were studied. The median number of SARS-CoV-2-reactive clonotypes increased from around 21 to 38, a change that did not reach significance.

V gene TRBV20-1 combines with J gene TRBJ2-7, with a possible D match to TRBD2 (5 bases). The TCR was taken from a human donor who had recovered from COVID-19. Sequenced material: CD4+ T cells from blood, cultured in vitro, taken about 7 months after SARS-CoV-2 vaccination. Written as DNA, the CDR3 is TGCAGTGCCCGACTACCCGTCTCCTACGAGCAGTACTTC. Encoded protein: CSARLPVSYEQYF.